These 18 T cell receptor beta chains share one sample of origin, sequenced in a study of blood T cell repertoires in COVID-19. Produced via immunoSEQ multiplex PCR; TCRdb's table is partial and in-frame only. The table has a few hundred thousand clones, roughly 90% seen once. The specimen was PBMCs or T cells enriched from blood (not recorded which). The receptors come from a woman aged 25 to 45 who had recovered from COVID-19.

The chain links TRBV12-5 to TRBJ2-7; TRBD1 aligns across 8 bases. The germline gives CDR1 LGHNT, CDR2 FRNRAP. The length of the CDR3 is 12 residues. V lost 6 bases and J lost 6; bases outside the gene matches: 4. The DNA of the CDR3 is TGTGCTAGTGGCTGGACAGGGTTCGAGCAGTACTTC. Translating gives CASGWTGFEQYF.

CDR3 protein: CAVGALGSPLHF. The CDR3 DNA reads TGTGCCGTGGGGGCCTTGGGTTCACCCCTCCACTTT. The rearrangement joins TRBV30 to TRBJ1-6, with D tentatively TRBD1 (6 bases). In germline, CDR1 is GTSNPN, CDR2 SVGIG (reference sequence). This CDR3 contains 12 residues. Trimming took off 8 bases at V and 9 bases at J, with 14 bases between the two ends.

The rearrangement uses TRBV5-1 and TRBJ2-7, with 9 bases identical to TRBD1. V gave up 3 bases and J gave up 5 bases; unmatched junction bases: 15. This CDR3 region has 17 residues. Looked up from germline, CDR1 is SGHRS and CDR2 is YFSETQ. This CDR3 reads CASSWPTGTGFTHEQYF. The DNA of the CDR3 is TGCGCCAGCAGCTGGCCCACCGGGACAGGGTTTACCCACGAGCAGTACTTC.

This chain joins TRBV12-3 or TRBV12-4 and TRBJ2-7; 10 nucleotides agree with TRBD1. Trimming at V came to 7 bases and at J to 4 bases, leaving 4 bases not matched to a gene. This CDR3 spans 13 amino acids. The CDR3 protein is CASTWDRGYEQYF. The CDR3 DNA is TGTGCCAGCACCTGGGACAGGGGTTACGAGCAGTACTTC.

The chain uses TRBV5-1 and TRBJ2-3, with 12 bases matching TRBD2. In germline, CDR1 is SGHRS, CDR2 YFSETQ. The CDR3 runs to 17 residues. V lost 0 bases to trimming and J lost 1 base; unmatched junction nucleotides: 3. CDR3 in amino acids: CASSLARLAGGTDTQYF. The CDR3 bases are TGCGCCAGCAGCTTGGCCCGACTAGCGGGAGGCACAGATACGCAGTATTTT.

The V call is TRBV19, the J call TRBJ1-1; possibly TRBD1 for D (5 bases). Looked up from germline, CDR1 is LNHDA and CDR2 is SQIVND (reference sequence). The CDR3 has 16 amino acids. V lost 3 bases, J lost 2 bases, and 16 bases lay in between. The chain's CDR3 is CASSMRGQGLNTEAFF. In DNA form, the CDR3 reads TGTGCCAGTAGTATGAGAGGGCAGGGACTAAACACTGAAGCTTTCTTT.

This clone showed up just once. CDR3 sequence (DNA): TGTGCCAGCAGCTTAGATCTGGCGGGAGGTCCCTACAATGAGCAGTTCTTC. Protein: CASSLDLAGGPYNEQFF. V gene TRBV11-2 combines with J gene TRBJ2-1; 8 nucleotides align to TRBD2. The CDR3 contains 17 residues. The ends lost 0 bases at V and 2 bases at J; junction bases unmatched: 6. Per germline, CDR1 SGHAT and CDR2 FQNNGV. Variable domain in full (rest from reference TRBV11-2 and TRBJ2-1): EAGVAQSPRYKIIEKRQSVAFWCNPISGHATLYWYQQILGQGPKLLIQFQNNGVVDDSQLPKDRFSAERLKGVDSTLKIQPAKLEDSAVYLCASSLDLAGGPYNEQFFGPGTRLTVL.

The CDR3 reads CASSDMAGDNSPLHF. The CDR3 DNA follows: TGTGCCAGCAGTGACATGGCAGGGGATAATTCACCCCTCCACTTT. This chain connects TRBV6-4 to TRBJ1-6; possible D gene TRBD1, 6 bases. CDR3 length: 15 amino acids. Germline V gene data show CDR1 as MRHNA and CDR2 as SNTAGT. Trimming removed 2 bases at V and 5 bases at J, with 10 bases between.

The genes are TRBV21-1 and TRBJ2-1; whether TRBD2, the table's D call, matches the DNA was not checked. TRBV21-1 is listed as a pseudogene. The length of the CDR3 is 16 residues. The DNA of the CDR3 is TGTGCCAGCAGCAAAGGTAGTCCAGCGCGCTACAATGAGCAGTTCTTC. It specifies CASSKGSPARYNEQFF.

The chain carries TRBV10-1 and TRBJ2-7; no clear D gene. This CDR3 is 11 amino acids long. In germline, CDR1 is WNHNN, CDR2 SYGVQD (reference sequence). V was cut by 4 bases and J by 4 bases, with 5 bases left in between. The CDR3 is CASSANYEQYF. CDR3 nucleotides: TGCGCCAGCAGTGCCAATTACGAGCAGTACTTC.

CDR3 nucleotides: TGTGCCAGCAGGCCGGGACAGGGGAACACCGGGGAGCTGTTTTTT. Its translation is CASRPGQGNTGELFF. The genes are TRBV2 and TRBJ2-2; 9 bases are shared with TRBD1. Germline trimming cut 6 bases from V and 1 base from J; bases unmatched to any gene: 3. The germline V gene has CDR1 SNHLY and CDR2 FYNNEI. The CDR3 runs 15 residues. Full variable domain (rest looked up from reference TRBV2 and TRBJ2-2): EPEVTQTPSHQVTQMGQEVILRCVPISNHLYFYWYRQILGQKVEFLVSFYNNEISEKSEIFDDQFSVERPDGSNFTLKIRSTKLEDSAMYFCASRPGQGNTGELFFGEGSRLTVL.

V usage is TRBV7-9 and J usage is TRBJ1-5, with 7 bases lining up with TRBD1. Trimming removed 1 base from V and 4 bases from J; junction bases left unmatched: 10. Germline assignment: CDR1 SEHNR and CDR2 FQNEAQ (reference sequence). The CDR3 totals 17 residues. In DNA form, the CDR3 reads TGTGCCAGCAGCTTAGGCCGGGACAGTAGAAGGAATCAGCCCCAGCATTTT. This translates into CASSLGRDSRRNQPQHF.

The chain recombines TRBV29-1 with TRBJ2-5; D call uncertain. The V end was cut by 4 bases, the J end by 0 bases, with 9 bases between. CDR1 and CDR2 (germline): SQVTM, ANQGSEA. This CDR3 has 13 amino acids. The CDR3 DNA is TGCAGCGTTGCCGACACGTACCAAGAGACCCAGTACTTC. This codes for CSVADTYQETQYF.

The chain recombines TRBV6-4 with TRBJ2-2; the D is unclear. The V end lost 4 bases, the J end lost 0 bases, and 6 bases lay between the germline ends. In germline, CDR1 is MRHNA, CDR2 SNTAGT. The CDR3 has 14 amino acids. The CDR3 nucleotides read TGTGCCAGCAGTGTAGAGTCGAACACCGGGGAGCTGTTTTTT. Its protein is CASSVESNTGELFF.

V and J are TRBV19 and TRBJ1-1, with TRBD1 matching 7 bases. Germline V gene data show CDR1 as LNHDA and CDR2 as SQIVND (reference sequence). The CDR3 is made up of 14 amino acids. V shed 4 bases and J 0 bases; nucleotides not matched to a gene: 2. The CDR3 sequence is CASSNRGMNTEAFF. CDR3 nucleotide sequence: TGTGCCAGTAGTAACAGGGGCATGAACACTGAAGCTTTCTTT. The full variable domain, completed using reference TRBV19 and TRBJ1-1, is DGGITQSPKYLFRKEGQNVTLSCEQNLNHDAMYWYRQDPGQGLRLIYYSQIVNDFQKGDIAEGYSVSREKKESFPLTVTSAQKNPTAFYLCASSNRGMNTEAFFGQGTRLTVV.

The chain is built from TRBV29-1 and TRBJ1-3, with 8 bases matching TRBD1. There are 14 residues in the CDR3. Germline V lookup: CDR1 SQVTM, CDR2 ANQGSEA. The V segment lost 4 bases and the J segment 3 bases; nucleotides outside the gene matches: 5. The CDR3 region is CSVGSGGFGNTIYF. In DNA, the CDR3 is TGCAGCGTTGGTTCAGGGGGCTTTGGAAACACCATATATTTT.

This chain links TRBV9 with TRBJ1-5; 7 nucleotides line up with TRBD1. The CDR3 covers 16 residues. With V trimmed by 0 bases and J by 5 bases, 8 bases remained unmatched. The germline CDR1 and CDR2 sequences are SGDLS and YYNGEE. The CDR3 coding sequence is TGTGCCAGCAGCGTAGGCCACAGGGGAGGTGATCAGCCCCAGCATTTT. It yields the protein CASSVGHRGGDQPQHF.

In its sample, this clone was seen once. This chain connects TRBV20-1 to TRBJ2-7; a possible D gene is TRBD1 (6 bases). This CDR3 contains 15 residues. V shed 3 bases and J shed 1 base, with 16 bases lying between them. Germline V gene data show CDR1 as DFQATT and CDR2 as SNEGSKA (reference sequence). CDR3 residues: CSASRSPQGSYEQYF. CDR3 bases: TGCAGTGCTAGTAGATCACCCCAGGGGTCCTACGAGCAGTACTTC.